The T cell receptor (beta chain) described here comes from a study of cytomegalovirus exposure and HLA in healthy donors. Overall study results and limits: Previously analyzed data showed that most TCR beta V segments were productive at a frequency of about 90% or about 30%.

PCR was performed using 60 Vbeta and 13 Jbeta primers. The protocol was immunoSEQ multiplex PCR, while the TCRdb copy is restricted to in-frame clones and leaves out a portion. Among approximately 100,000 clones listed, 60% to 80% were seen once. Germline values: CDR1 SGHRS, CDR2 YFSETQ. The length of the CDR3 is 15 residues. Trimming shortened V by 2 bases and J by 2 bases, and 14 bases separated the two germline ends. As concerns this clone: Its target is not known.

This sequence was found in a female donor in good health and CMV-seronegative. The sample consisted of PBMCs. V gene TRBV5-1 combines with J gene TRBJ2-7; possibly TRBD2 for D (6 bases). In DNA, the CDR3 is TGCGCCAGCAGCTTTCGGGCTACGGGGGCCTACGAGCAGTACTTC. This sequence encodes CASSFRATGAYEQYF.